This T cell receptor (beta chain) was obtained from a study of cytomegalovirus exposure and HLA in healthy donors. Amplification used 60 Vbeta primers and 13 Jbeta primers. TCRdb keeps only in-frame clones here, not all; method: immunoSEQ multiplex PCR. The sample lists approximately 150,000 clones; 79% were seen once. CDR1 and CDR2 from the germline V gene are MNHEY and SVGAGI. The CDR3 loop spans 15 amino acids. Trimming removed 5 bases from V and 0 bases from J; junction bases left unmatched: 5. The gene calls are TRBV6-5 and TRBJ2-7, with 9 bases identical to TRBD1. This clonotype was obtained from a human donor in good health. Specimen: PBMCs. CDR3 nucleotides: TGTGCCAGCAGTACCTACAGGGGGCCCTCCTACGAGCAGTACTTC. This encodes CASSTYRGPSYEQYF.